This passage covers 27 T cell receptor beta chains from one sample sequenced in a study of T cells in women clearing cervical HPV infection (dated by TCRdb to the late 2010s). The library was made by the immunoSEQ multiplex PCR assay. TCRdb limited this immuneACCESS table to in-frame rearrangements with V and J called. A share of clones is missing; checked studies link under half to unresolved V genes, and the rest is unexplained. The table held for this sample gives 31,000 or so clones. The top ten hold nearly 7% of the sample. The sequenced sample was blood buffy coat. The source is a woman aged 18 to 75 with a cervical HPV16 infection that either progressed to CIN3+ or cleared (not recorded which).

A remark on this clone: Sequencing ends 3 residues short of the CDR3 end; the germline J gene provides the rest. The V gene is TRBV27, the J gene TRBJ1-5; D is undetermined. Germline assignment: CDR1 MNHEY and CDR2 SMNVEV (reference sequence). The CDR3 contains 14 residues. V was shortened by 1 base and J by 1 base, with 5 bases between the two germline ends. This chain's CDR3 is CASSLFGSNQPQHF. Partial CDR3 DNA: TGTGCCAGCAGTTTATTTGGCAGCAATCAGCCC.

Details on this clone: The read terminates 3 residues ahead of where the CDR3 ends, so the germline J gene completes it. The chain is built from TRBV7-2 and TRBJ2-2; 9 bases are a match to TRBD1. Germline V gene sequence: CDR1 SGHTA, CDR2 FQGNSA. The CDR3 totals 15 residues. Incomplete CDR3 DNA: TGTGCCAGCAGCCCTGACAGGGGGAGGGGTGAAAAG. This codes for CASSPDRGRGEK. The full CDR3 protein is CASSPDRGRGEKLFF.

With regard to this clone: The CDR3 is cut off 3 residues early in the read; its end comes from the germline J gene. V and J are TRBV5-4 and TRBJ2-2; D ambiguous. This CDR3 is 15 amino acids long. Germline CDR1 is SGHNT and CDR2 is YYREEE (reference sequence). The CDR3 DNA, read in part, is TGTGCCAGCAGCTTGGGGTTCACCTATAATTCACCG. It specifies CASSLGFTYNSP. The full CDR3 reads CASSLGFTYNSPLFF.

Comment on this clone: The read finishes 3 residues shy of the CDR3 end, and the germline J gene is used to complete it. The chain couples TRBV2 to TRBJ2-6, with D perhaps TRBD1 (5 bases). This CDR3 comprises 15 residues. Germline V gene sequence: CDR1 SNHLY, CDR2 FYNNEI. Trimming left V 3 bases short and J 2 bases short, with 8 bases between. The covered CDR3 bases are TGTGCCAGCAGTGAGCCCAGGGCTGGGGCCAACGTC. As protein: CASSEPRAGANV. The entire CDR3 protein reads CASSEPRAGANVLTF.

A word on this clone: The CDR3 is cut off 3 residues early in the read; its end comes from the germline J gene. The V gene is TRBV27, the J gene TRBJ1-3, with a weak D call TRBD1 (6 bases). Trimming took off 2 bases at V and 2 bases at J, with 10 bases between the two ends. The CDR3 consists of 15 residues. Looked up from germline, CDR1 is MNHEY and CDR2 is SMNVEV (reference sequence). CDR3 DNA (partial): TGTGCCAGCAGTTTAGGTAGGGGGACTGGAAACACC. Translation gives CASSLGRGTGNT. The whole CDR3 is CASSLGRGTGNTIYF.

With respect to this clone: The read falls 3 residues short of the CDR3 end, and the missing part is taken from the germline J gene. The chain links TRBV7-3 to TRBJ2-3; 8 nucleotides agree with TRBD2. The CDR3 is 14 residues long. Germline assignment: CDR1 SGHTA and CDR2 FQGTGA. CDR3 in amino acids: CASSRGGPQETQYF. Incomplete CDR3 DNA: TGTGCCAGCAGCCGGGGGGGGCCTCAAGAGACG.

Concerning this clone: The read terminates 3 residues before the CDR3 end, so the remaining end is supplied by the germline J gene. The V gene is TRBV18, the J gene TRBJ2-7; D might be TRBD1 (5 bases). Germline values: CDR1 KGHSH, CDR2 LQKENI. The CDR3 is 13 residues long. Deletions cut 1 base from V and 6 bases from J, with 10 bases between. The part of the CDR3 DNA that was read is TGTGCCAGCTCACCACAGGGGAATGGCGAG. This translates into CASSPQGNGE. The whole CDR3 region reads CASSPQGNGEQYF.

Concerning this clone itself: Read sequence stops 3 residues before the CDR3 end, and the germline J gene provides the missing end. V is TRBV13 and J is TRBJ2-1, with 12 positions matching TRBD2. Looked up from germline, CDR1 is PRHDT and CDR2 is FYEKMQ (reference sequence). The CDR3 extends over 19 amino acids. The V segment lost 5 bases and the J segment 4 bases; nucleotides outside the gene matches: 15. CDR3 loop: CASSLPGTSGLPEYNEQFF. The CDR3 bases that were read are TGTGCCAGCAGCCTTCCCGGGACTAGCGGGCTACCGGAGTACAATGAG.

With regard to this clone: Read sequence stops 3 residues before the CDR3 end, and the germline J gene provides the missing end. The V call is TRBV11-2, the J call TRBJ2-3; D is unresolved. The germline V gene has CDR1 SGHAT and CDR2 FQNNGV. V was pared by 2 bases and J by 4 bases, with 4 bases between. The CDR3 loop spans 12 amino acids. CDR3 in amino acids: CASSLRADTQYF. CDR3 DNA (partial): TGTGCCAGCAGCTTACGGGCAGATACG.

Note on this clone: The read ends 3 residues early relative to the CDR3; the germline J gene fills the gap. This chain links TRBV7-8 with TRBJ1-1, with D tentatively TRBD1 (5 bases). The germline gives CDR1 SGHVS, CDR2 FQNEAQ. Trimming took off 5 bases at V and 4 bases at J, with 14 bases between the two ends. This CDR3 has 14 amino acids. The part of the CDR3 DNA that was read is TGTGCCAGCAGCCGACAGCCCGCCAGCACTGAA. Protein sequence: CASSRQPASTE. The full CDR3 reads CASSRQPASTEAFF.

The sequenced CDR3 bases are TGTGCCAGCTCACCAGCTAGCGACTACGAG. Translating gives CASSPASDYE. The entire CDR3 protein reads CASSPASDYEQYF. This rearrangement joins TRBV18 to TRBJ2-7; tentative D call: TRBD2 (6 bases). The read ends 3 residues before the CDR3 terminus; that terminus is restored from the germline J gene. This CDR3 is 13 amino acids long. Germline CDR1 reads KGHSH; CDR2 reads LQKENI. V shed 2 bases and J shed 3 bases, with 8 bases lying between them.

In the case of this clone: The read falls 3 residues short of the CDR3 end, and the missing part is taken from the germline J gene. This rearrangement joins TRBV4-2 to TRBJ2-3; 13 positions agree with TRBD2. V lost 4 bases and J lost 4; bases outside the gene matches: 17. CDR1 and CDR2 from the germline V gene are LGHNA and YNFKEQ. This CDR3 has 20 amino acids. This CDR3 reads CASSPRLGAGLAGEADTQYF. CDR3 bases read: TGTGCCAGCAGCCCTAGGTTGGGGGCCGGACTAGCGGGAGAGGCAGATACG.

As concerns this clone: The read finishes 3 residues shy of the CDR3 end, and the germline J gene is used to complete it. The genes are TRBV29-1 and TRBJ2-2; 8 bases are a match to TRBD2. The germline gives CDR1 SQVTM, CDR2 ANQGSEA. The CDR3 is 14 amino acids. The sequenced CDR3 bases are TGCAGCGTTTTAAGCGGGGGCACCGGTTCACCG. This sequence encodes CSVLSGGTGSP. The whole CDR3 protein reads CSVLSGGTGSPLFF.

Notes on this clone: The read ends 3 residues early relative to the CDR3; the germline J gene fills the gap. The rearrangement uses TRBV7-3 and TRBJ1-6; 10 positions agree with TRBD1. The germline V gene encodes CDR1 SGHTA and CDR2 FQGTGA. Trimming removed 4 bases from V and 7 bases from J; junction bases left unmatched: 4. The CDR3 contains 15 residues. The CDR3 region is CASSWGQGPNSPLHF. The sequenced CDR3 bases are TGTGCCAGCAGCTGGGGACAGGGGCCGAATTCACCC.

About this clone itself: From the germline J gene comes the end of the CDR3, since the read stops 3 residues before it. The gene calls are TRBV4-1 and TRBJ1-5; 12 bases agree with TRBD1. V lost 3 bases to trimming and J lost 4 bases; unmatched junction nucleotides: 7. From germline, CDR1 is MGHRA and CDR2 YSYEKL. The CDR3 spans 17 residues. This chain's CDR3 is CASSQGPGQGANQPQHF. Partial CDR3 DNA: TGCGCCAGCAGCCAGGGGCCGGGACAGGGGGCTAATCAGCCC.

A word on this clone: The CDR3 end is not reached by the read, which stops 3 residues before it; the germline J gene fills it in. The gene calls are TRBV11-1 and TRBJ2-7; D is possibly TRBD1 (5 bases). Germline CDR1 and CDR2: SGHAT and FQDESV (reference sequence). CDR3 length: 14 amino acids. V was pared by 2 bases and J by 5 bases, with 13 bases between. CDR3 DNA (partial): TGTGCCAGCAGCTTACGTGGGGCCGCGGACGAG. This encodes CASSLRGAADE. The CDR3, in full, reads CASSLRGAADEQYF.

On this clone: The read ends 3 residues shy of where the CDR3 ends; the end is completed using the germline J gene. The gene calls are TRBV30 and TRBJ2-3, with 7 bases that match TRBD2. This CDR3 spans 16 amino acids. Germline V gene lookup returns CDR1 GTSNPN and CDR2 SVGIG (reference sequence). Trimming took 4 bases from V and 0 from J; bases not matched to a gene: 10. CDR3 residues: CAWTAKGRGSTDTQYF. CDR3 bases read: TGTGCCTGGACTGCCAAGGGGCGGGGGAGCACAGATACG.

As for this clone: The read gets to within 3 residues of the CDR3 end, and the germline J gene fills in the rest. This chain links TRBV29-1 with TRBJ1-2; 9 bases are shared with TRBD1. The ends lost 6 bases at V and 5 bases at J; junction bases unmatched: 16. The germline V gene has CDR1 SQVTM and CDR2 ANQGSEA. There are 16 residues in the CDR3. This CDR3 reads CSVRGPDRGPGYGYTF. The sequenced part of the CDR3 DNA is TGCAGCGTGAGGGGGCCGGACAGGGGCCCGGGGTATGGC.

Of note for this clone: Sequencing ends 3 residues short of the CDR3 end; the germline J gene provides the rest. J is TRBJ2-7 and V is TRBV18, with 14 nucleotides matching TRBD2. This CDR3 region has 16 residues. Trimming at V came to 0 bases and at J to 5 bases, leaving 3 bases not matched to a gene. Germline V gene lookup returns CDR1 KGHSH and CDR2 LQKENI. The CDR3: CASSPPGLAGANEQYF. The part of the CDR3 DNA that was read is TGTGCCAGCTCACCACCGGGACTAGCGGGAGCAAACGAG.

As concerns this clone: The read ends 3 residues before the CDR3 terminus; that terminus is restored from the germline J gene. The V gene is TRBV19, the J gene TRBJ2-1; the match to TRBD1 covers 8 bases. Germline assignment: CDR1 LNHDA and CDR2 SQIVND (reference sequence). This CDR3 comprises 15 residues. J lost 0 bases, V lost 8 bases, and 6 bases had no gene match. Here the CDR3 reads CASRATGGSYNEQFF. The sequenced part of the CDR3 DNA is TGTGCCAGTCGGGCAACAGGGGGCTCCTACAATGAG.

Concerning this clone: The read finishes 3 residues shy of the CDR3 end, and the germline J gene is used to complete it. This chain joins TRBV18 and TRBJ2-3; 7 bases are shared with TRBD1. The CDR3 runs 15 residues. CDR1 is KGHSH, CDR2 LQKENI, per germline. The CDR3 region is CASSPGQTLQETQYF. CDR3 DNA (partial): TGTGCCAGCTCCCCGGGACAGACATTACAAGAGACG. Together with reference TRBV18 and TRBJ2-3, the CDR3 gives the full variable domain: NAGVMQNPRHLVRRRGQEARLRCSPMKGHSHVYWYRQLPEEGLKFMVYLQKENIIDESGMPKERFSAEFPKEGPSILRIQQVVRGDSAAYFCASSPGQTLQETQYFGPGTRLTVL.

Remarks on this clone: The read terminates 3 residues ahead of where the CDR3 ends, so the germline J gene completes it. This chain links TRBV2 with TRBJ2-7, with 8 bases that match TRBD2. Germline trimming cut 1 base from V and 0 bases from J; bases unmatched to any gene: 5. Germline V gene sequence: CDR1 SNHLY, CDR2 FYNNEI. The CDR3 is 16 amino acids. The CDR3 protein is CASSEGLAGNSYEQYF. The sequenced CDR3 bases are TGTGCCAGCAGTGAAGGCTTAGCGGGGAACTCCTACGAG.

With regard to this clone: The sequenced fragment ends 3 residues before the CDR3 boundary, so the rest is inferred from the germline J gene. The chain links TRBV7-9 to TRBJ2-7, with a possible D match to TRBD1 (6 bases). Deletions cut 5 bases from V and 4 bases from J, with 9 bases between. Per germline, CDR1 SEHNR and CDR2 FQNEAQ (reference sequence). CDR3 length: 12 amino acids. The DNA read from the CDR3 is TGTGCCAGCAGCGTGGGGGCTTACGAG. Protein: CASSVGAYE. The full CDR3 protein reads CASSVGAYEQYF. The variable domain in full, with the rest retrieved from reference TRBV7-9 and TRBJ2-7, is DTGVSQNPRHKITKRGQNVTFRCDPISEHNRLYWYRQTLGQGPEFLTYFQNEAQLEKSRLLSDRFSAERPKGSFSTLEIQRTEQGDSAMYLCASSVGAYEQYFGPGTRLTVT.

About this clone itself: The read ends 3 residues shy of where the CDR3 ends; the end is completed using the germline J gene. The chain employs TRBV20-1 and TRBJ2-7, with 8 bases identical to TRBD2. The CDR3 covers 14 residues. The junction had 9 bases not matched to a gene; V was cut back by 5 bases and J by 3 bases. Per the germline V gene, CDR1 is DFQATT and CDR2 is SNEGSKA (reference sequence). The part of the CDR3 DNA that was read is TGCAGTGCTGGGACGGGGGGGTCCTTCTACGAG. Translated, it gives CSAGTGGSFYE. The complete CDR3 sequence is CSAGTGGSFYEQYF.

In the case of this clone: Read data end 3 residues before the CDR3 end; the end is taken from the germline J gene. The chain joins TRBV18 to TRBJ2-5; unclear D gene. Germline CDR1 and CDR2: KGHSH and LQKENI. The CDR3 has 13 residues. Trimming shortened V by 0 bases and J by 4 bases, and 6 bases separated the two germline ends. CDR3 region: CASSPPSVETQYF. CDR3 DNA, as far as it was read: TGTGCCAGCTCACCACCTTCTGTAGAGACC. Full variable domain (remainder filled in from reference TRBV18 and TRBJ2-5): NAGVMQNPRHLVRRRGQEARLRCSPMKGHSHVYWYRQLPEEGLKFMVYLQKENIIDESGMPKERFSAEFPKEGPSILRIQQVVRGDSAAYFCASSPPSVETQYFGPGTRLLVL.

To note about this clone: The CDR3 is cut off 3 residues early in the read; its end comes from the germline J gene. The chain combines TRBV5-1 with TRBJ2-3, with no clear D. This CDR3 region has 13 residues. CDR1 is SGHRS and CDR2 is YFSETQ in the germline V gene. The CDR3 protein is CASSLVQQETQYF. CDR3 DNA (partial): TGCGCCAGCAGCTTGGTACAGCAAGAGACG.

On this clone: A junction end diverges from the germline sequence, so it may reflect a read error. The CDR3 is cut off 3 residues early in the read; its end comes from the germline J gene. Other DNA sequences in this sample translate to the same CDR3. This chain connects TRBV5-6 to TRBJ1-2; D might be TRBD1 (5 bases). The CDR3 sequence is 15 residues long. Germline assignment: CDR1 SGHDT and CDR2 YYEEEE. The CDR3 region is CASSGWRQTLYGYTF. The DNA read from the CDR3 is TGTGCCAGCAGCGGATGGAGACAGACGCTCTATGGT. The full variable domain, completed using reference TRBV5-6 and TRBJ1-2, is DAGVTQSPTHLIKTRGQQVTLRCSPKSGHDTVSWYQQALGQGPQFIFQYYEEEERQRGNFPDRFSGHQFPNYSSELNVNALLLGDSALYLCASSGWRQTLYGYTFGSGTRLTVV.